This entry concerns a single T cell receptor beta chain. Its matching antigen is unknown. Collection of a roughly 2.3 ml blood sample took place per donor. This sample is part of a study of monozygotic twins with inflammatory bowel disease. Study outcomes and limitations: Twins with IBD were found to have lower TCRbeta diversity (inverse Simpson) than healthy co-twins.

CDR3 length: 15 amino acids. Per germline, CDR1 MNHEY and CDR2 SMNVEV (reference sequence). TCRdb reprocessed the 5' RACE reads, keeping one entry per CDR3 protein, no DNA. The sample holds approximately 140,000 distinct CDR3 sequences. The source material was blood. The chain employs TRBV27 and TRBJ1-5; TCRdb's D call of TRBD1 is untestable without DNA. This sequence originates from a human donor with ulcerative colitis or Crohn's disease, or a healthy co-twin of an affected twin (not recorded which). CDR3 sequence reads: CASSYSRGSNQPQHF.